The count of the clone carrying this TCR beta chain is one. Its antigen is still unknown. This specimen comes from a study of shared clonotypes between healthy human individuals. On the study more broadly: Researchers drew samples from a couple of women and a few men aged 18 to 49. Study results and limitations: The study sampled only blood, and tissue repertoires likely differ. Naive subsets usually exceeded memory subsets in estimated richness.

Positively selected for CCR7, the CD45RO-negative cells used as naive CD8 cells excluded terminally differentiated effector memory CD45RA+ cells. Repertoires were generated with immunoSEQ multiplex PCR, while TCRdb's copy carries only in-frame clones and drops some. Of about 820,000 clones listed, approximately 92% were seen once; the top ten hold 20% to 30%. This clonotype originated in a man under 40 in good health. Sequenced input: naive CD8+ T cells sorted from blood.

CDR3 residues: CATHRDRDYGYTF. CDR3 nucleotide sequence: TGTGCCACTCACCGGGACAGGGACTATGGCTACACCTTC. The chain uses TRBV14 and TRBJ1-2; 9 nucleotides match TRBD1. CDR3 length equals 13 residues. V lost 10 bases to trimming and J lost 3 bases; unmatched junction nucleotides: 6. Germline values: CDR1 SGHDN, CDR2 FVKESK.